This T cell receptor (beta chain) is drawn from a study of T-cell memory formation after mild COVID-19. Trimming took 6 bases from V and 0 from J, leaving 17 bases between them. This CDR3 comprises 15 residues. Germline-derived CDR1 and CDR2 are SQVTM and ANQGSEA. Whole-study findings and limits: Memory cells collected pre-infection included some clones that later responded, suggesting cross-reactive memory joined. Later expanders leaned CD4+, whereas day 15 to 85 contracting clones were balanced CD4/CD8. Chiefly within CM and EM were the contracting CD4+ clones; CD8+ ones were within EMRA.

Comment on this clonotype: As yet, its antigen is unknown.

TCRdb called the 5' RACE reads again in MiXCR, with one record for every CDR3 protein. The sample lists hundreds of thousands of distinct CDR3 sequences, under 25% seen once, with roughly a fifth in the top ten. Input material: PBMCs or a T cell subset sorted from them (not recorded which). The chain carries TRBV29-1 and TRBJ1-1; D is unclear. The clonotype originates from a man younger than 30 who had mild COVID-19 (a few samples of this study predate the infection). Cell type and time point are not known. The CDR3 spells CSVSTHAGVNTEAFF. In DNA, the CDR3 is TGCAGCGTCAGCACCCACGCCGGGGTGAACACTGAAGCTTTCTTT. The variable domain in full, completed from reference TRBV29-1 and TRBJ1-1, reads SAVISQKPSRDICQRGTSLTIQCQVDSQVTMMFWYRQQPGQSLTLIATANQGSEATYESGFVIDKFPISRPNLTFSTLTVSNMSPEDSSIYLCSVSTHAGVNTEAFFGQGTRLTVV.